The rows below give T cell receptor beta chains drawn from one sample of a study of blood T cell repertoires in COVID-19. The repertoire was sequenced with immunoSEQ multiplex PCR; TCRdb's copy has only in-frame clones and lacks some. The table shows about 220,000 clones, with roughly 85% occurring only once. The sequencing sample was made of peripheral blood. The receptors were sampled from an elderly woman with acute or convalescent COVID-19. The CDR3 runs from the conserved cysteine through the conserved F or W. Each record gives: J gene, clone size, V gene, CDR3 length, CDR3 protein. Clone size is given for some rows only: seen once, a few or many times, or a class if the clone is expanded.

J: TRBJ2-5
size: .
V: TRBV3-1/TRBV3-2
length: 14
CDR3: CASSQPRLGETQYF

J: TRBJ2-7
size: .
V: TRBV11-2
length: 12
CDR3: CASSVGHYEQYF

J: TRBJ2-7
size: once
V: TRBV6-6
length: 14
CDR3: CASSYSVGQGGCYF

J: TRBJ1-2
size: few
V: TRBV19
length: 14
CDR3: CASSTRQGSYGYTF

J: TRBJ2-7
size: .
V: TRBV7-9
length: 12
CDR3: CASSLSSYEQYF

J: TRBJ1-5
size: few
V: TRBV5-5
length: 14
CDR3: CASSWDRNNQPQHF

J: TRBJ2-7
size: .
V: TRBV7-2
length: 15
CDR3: CASSLFTGVTGEQYF

J: TRBJ2-5
size: .
V: TRBV11-2
length: 14
CDR3: CASSLGFPGETQYF

J: TRBJ2-7
size: few
V: TRBV6-6
length: 15
CDR3: CASSKTSGGFYEQYF

J: TRBJ1-1
size: once
V: TRBV10-3
length: 14
CDR3: CAISRGTENTEAFF

J: TRBJ2-3
size: .
V: TRBV11-2
length: 16
CDR3: CASSSWDRPPTDTQYF

J: TRBJ2-7
size: .
V: TRBV9
length: 13
CDR3: CASSVRQGYEQYF

J: TRBJ2-5
size: .
V: TRBV11-3
length: 15
CDR3: CASSLTPQGWETQYF

J: TRBJ2-5
size: .
V: TRBV19
length: 15
CDR3: CASSIMGSLQETQYF

J: TRBJ1-1
size: .
V: TRBV5-4
length: 16
CDR3: CASSPTGARGNTEAFF

J: TRBJ1-1
size: .
V: TRBV7-9
length: 13
CDR3: CASSPGGGTEAFF

J: TRBJ1-1
size: .
V: TRBV27
length: 15
CDR3: CASSFSRRTNTEAFF

J: TRBJ1-1
size: .
V: TRBV7-3
length: 13
CDR3: CASSPTGITEAFF

J: TRBJ1-1
size: .
V: TRBV3-1/TRBV3-2
length: 13
CDR3: CASSQRTGVWAFF

J: TRBJ2-2
size: .
V: TRBV10-3
length: 14
CDR3: CANKGDMNTGELFF

J: TRBJ2-3
size: .
V: TRBV28
length: 14
CDR3: CASSLPRDRGTQYF

J: TRBJ2-5
size: .
V: TRBV19
length: 13
CDR3: CASSIQGGETQYF

J: TRBJ2-5
size: .
V: TRBV14
length: 16
CDR3: CASSPWTSRHKETQYF

J: TRBJ1-3
size: .
V: TRBV18
length: 16
CDR3: CASSPAVVISRNTIYF

J: TRBJ2-2
size: .
V: TRBV19
length: 14
CDR3: CASRRGQGPGELFF

J: TRBJ1-1
size: .
V: TRBV11-3
length: 17
CDR3: CASSLGYYFRPNTEAFF

J: TRBJ2-2
size: .
V: TRBV9
length: 15
CDR3: CASSVGTGGDGELFF

J: TRBJ1-2
size: few
V: TRBV21-1
length: 15
CDR3: CASSYCRGDGYGYTF

J: TRBJ1-3
size: .
V: TRBV5-1
length: 17
CDR3: CASSLVGDSNSGNTIYF

J: TRBJ1-1
size: .
V: TRBV19
length: 11
CDR3: CASKREGRTFF

J: TRBJ1-1
size: once
V: TRBV27
length: 14
CDR3: CASSSPGNVAEAFF

J: TRBJ1-2
size: .
V: TRBV12-3/TRBV12-4
length: 13
CDR3: CASRPTGPYGYTF

J: TRBJ2-7
size: .
V: TRBV5-1
length: 15
CDR3: CASRSWGEQVHEQYF

J: TRBJ2-7
size: .
V: TRBV5-1
length: 14
CDR3: CASSLDRFSYEQYF

J: TRBJ2-7
size: .
V: TRBV11-1
length: 14
CDR3: CASSIDRPIGEQYF

J: TRBJ1-1
size: .
V: TRBV5-4
length: 14
CDR3: CASSLYRLNTEAFF

J: TRBJ1-3
size: once
V: TRBV6-1
length: 16
CDR3: CASSEDRQGIGNTIYF

J: TRBJ2-7
size: .
V: TRBV21-1
length: 21
CDR3: CASSKKNLPIWGQGGSYEQYF

J: TRBJ1-1
size: .
V: TRBV6-2/TRBV6-3
length: 15
CDR3: CASSDRVGRNTEAFF

J: TRBJ1-1
size: .
V: TRBV11-3
length: 13
CDR3: CASSFRTGNEAFF

J: TRBJ1-2
size: .
V: TRBV9
length: 16
CDR3: CASSSISGQGNYGYTF

J: TRBJ1-6
size: .
V: TRBV6-6
length: 13
CDR3: CASSPREDSPLHF

J: TRBJ1-2
size: .
V: TRBV29-1
length: 13
CDR3: CSARHGEVYGYTF

J: TRBJ1-6
size: .
V: TRBV7-2
length: 13
CDR3: CASKKGLDSPLHF

J: TRBJ2-7
size: .
V: TRBV11-3
length: 11
CDR3: CASSPRGEQYF

J: TRBJ2-6
size: .
V: TRBV5-1
length: 16
CDR3: CASSLAPSGEANVLTF

J: TRBJ1-3
size: .
V: TRBV19
length: 14
CDR3: CASSLGTAGNTIYF

J: TRBJ1-2
size: .
V: TRBV19
length: 13
CDR3: CASSIGQAFFYTF

J: TRBJ1-2
size: .
V: TRBV19
length: 12
CDR3: CASFANGYGYTF

J: TRBJ1-3
size: .
V: TRBV7-3
length: 15
CDR3: CASSPTGGPGNTIYF

J: TRBJ1-6
size: .
V: TRBV7-2
length: 17
CDR3: CASSLEVGGGRSSPLHF

J: TRBJ2-1
size: .
V: TRBV11-2
length: 18
CDR3: CASSLAGSGGVGYNEQFF

J: TRBJ1-1
size: few
V: TRBV7-8
length: 16
CDR3: CASSLAGPGTPYEAFF

J: TRBJ2-1
size: .
V: TRBV7-2
length: 13
CDR3: CASSLFAGGILFF

J: TRBJ1-4
size: .
V: TRBV18
length: 15
CDR3: CASSPRQGANEKLFF

J: TRBJ2-7
size: .
V: TRBV11-2
length: 14
CDR3: CASSRLADTYEQYF

J: TRBJ2-2
size: once
V: TRBV9
length: 16
CDR3: CASSPGGATQTGELFF

J: TRBJ1-2
size: .
V: TRBV11-3
length: 13
CDR3: CASSARDRVGYTF

J: TRBJ1-2
size: few
V: TRBV6-5
length: 14
CDR3: CASSYGQGVGGYTF

J: TRBJ2-3
size: .
V: TRBV2
length: 15
CDR3: CASSEQGTRTDTQYF